Listed here is a single T cell receptor (beta chain). One end of the junction varies from germline; a read error may be responsible. This sample is drawn from a study of blood T cells in healthy people across ages. The CDR3 loop spans 13 amino acids. The authors ran a second PCR of about 6 to 11 cycles using a sample-barcoded 5' primer and a J-beta primer mix. TCRdb processed the 5' RACE reads anew with MiXCR; each CDR3 protein has one entry. Of about 1.6 million distinct CDR3 sequences in the sample, almost 35% were seen once. The rearrangement links TRBV12-3 or TRBV12-4 to TRBJ2-3, with 10 bases lining up with TRBD2. Sequencing was done on a sample of blood. The sequence was collected from a woman aged 25 to 39 in good health. CDR3 nucleotide sequence: TGTGCCTGCAGCGGACTAGCGGCAGATACGCAGTATTTT. This translates into CACSGLAADTQYF.